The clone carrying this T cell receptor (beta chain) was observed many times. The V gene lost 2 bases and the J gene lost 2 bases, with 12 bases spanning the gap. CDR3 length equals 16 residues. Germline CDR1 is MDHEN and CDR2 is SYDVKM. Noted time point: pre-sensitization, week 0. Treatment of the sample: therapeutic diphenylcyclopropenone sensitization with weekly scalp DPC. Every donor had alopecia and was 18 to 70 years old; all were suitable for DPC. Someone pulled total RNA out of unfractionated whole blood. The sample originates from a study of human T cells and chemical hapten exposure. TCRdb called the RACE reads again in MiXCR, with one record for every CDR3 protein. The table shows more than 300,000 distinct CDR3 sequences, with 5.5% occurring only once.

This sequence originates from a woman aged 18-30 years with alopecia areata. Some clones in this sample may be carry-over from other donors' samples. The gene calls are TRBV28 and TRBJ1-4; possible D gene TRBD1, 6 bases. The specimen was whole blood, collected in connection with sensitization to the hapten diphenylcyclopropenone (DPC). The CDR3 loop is CASSLLQGPTNEKLFF. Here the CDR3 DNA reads TGTGCCAGCAGTTTACTACAGGGTCCCACTAATGAAAAACTGTTTTTT. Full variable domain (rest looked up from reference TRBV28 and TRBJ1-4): DVKVTQSSRYLVKRTGEKVFLECVQDMDHENMFWYRQDPGLGLRLIYFSYDVKMKEKGDIPEGYSVSREKKERFSLILESASTNQTSMYLCASSLLQGPTNEKLFFGSGTQLSVL.